This T cell receptor (beta chain) originates from a study of PD-1 blockade in classical Hodgkin lymphoma. CDR3 length: 12 residues. V lost 6 bases to trimming and J lost 3 bases, with 9 bases between them. The germline CDR1 and CDR2 sequences are MNHEY and SVGAGI. TCRdb's copy holds only in-frame clones and misses some; the assay was immunoSEQ multiplex PCR. The sample yields approximately 4,500 clones, 70% to 75% seen once. Every one of the patients relapsed after autologous stem cell transplantation (brentuximab vedotin exposure was variable). Specimen: peripheral blood mononuclear cells (PBMCs), collected at baseline. The sequence came from a human donor with classical Hodgkin lymphoma. The chain joins TRBV6-5 to TRBJ2-7; D remains ambiguous. The CDR3 reads CASSPSGYEQYF. CDR3 coding DNA: TGTGCCAGCAGCCCCTCAGGCTACGAGCAGTACTTC.